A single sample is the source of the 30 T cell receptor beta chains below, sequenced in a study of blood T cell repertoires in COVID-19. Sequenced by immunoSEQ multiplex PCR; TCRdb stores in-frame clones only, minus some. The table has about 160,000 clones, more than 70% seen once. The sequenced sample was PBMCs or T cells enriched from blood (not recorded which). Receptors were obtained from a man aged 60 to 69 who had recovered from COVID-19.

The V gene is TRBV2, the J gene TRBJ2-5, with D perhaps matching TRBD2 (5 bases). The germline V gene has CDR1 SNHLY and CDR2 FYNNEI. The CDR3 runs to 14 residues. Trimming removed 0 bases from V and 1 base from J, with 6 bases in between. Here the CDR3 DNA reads TGTGCCAGCAGTGAAGCGGGAGTCCAAGAGACCCAGTACTTC. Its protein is CASSEAGVQETQYF.

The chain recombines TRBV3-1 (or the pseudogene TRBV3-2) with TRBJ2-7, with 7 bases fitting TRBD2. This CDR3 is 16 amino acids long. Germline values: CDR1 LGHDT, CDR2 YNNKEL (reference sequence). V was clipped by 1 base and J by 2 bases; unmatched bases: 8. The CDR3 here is CASSQARKRDAYEQYF. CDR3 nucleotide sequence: TGTGCCAGCAGCCAAGCTAGAAAGCGGGACGCCTACGAGCAGTACTTC.

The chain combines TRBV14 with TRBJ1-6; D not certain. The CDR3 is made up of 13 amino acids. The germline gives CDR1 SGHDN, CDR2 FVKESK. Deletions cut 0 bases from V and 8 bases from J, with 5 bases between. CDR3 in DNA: TGTGCCAGCAGCCAAGATCTAGATTCACCCCTCCACTTT. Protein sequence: CASSQDLDSPLHF. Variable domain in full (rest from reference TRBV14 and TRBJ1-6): EAGVTQFPSHSVIEKGQTVTLRCDPISGHDNLYWYRRVMGKEIKFLLHFVKESKQDESGMPNNRFLAERTGGTYSTLKVQPAELEDSGVYFCASSQDLDSPLHFGNGTRLTVT.

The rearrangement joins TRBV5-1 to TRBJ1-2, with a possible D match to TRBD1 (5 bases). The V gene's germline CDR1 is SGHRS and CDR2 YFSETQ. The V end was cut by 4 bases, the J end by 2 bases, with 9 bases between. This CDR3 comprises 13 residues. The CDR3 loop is CASSDDSNYGYTF. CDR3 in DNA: TGCGCCAGCAGCGACGACAGCAACTATGGCTACACCTTC.

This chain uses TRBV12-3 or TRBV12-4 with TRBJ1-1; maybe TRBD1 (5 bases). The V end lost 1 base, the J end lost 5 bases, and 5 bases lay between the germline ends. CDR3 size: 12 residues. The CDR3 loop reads CASSLEGTEAFF. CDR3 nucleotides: TGTGCCAGCAGTTTAGAGGGGACTGAAGCTTTCTTT.

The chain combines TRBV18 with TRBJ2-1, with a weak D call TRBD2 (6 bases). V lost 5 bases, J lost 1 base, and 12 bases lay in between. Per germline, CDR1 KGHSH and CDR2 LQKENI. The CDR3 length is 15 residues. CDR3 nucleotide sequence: TGTGCCAGCTCAGGTGGGACTTTATCCTACAATGAGCAGTTCTTC. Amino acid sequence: CASSGGTLSYNEQFF.

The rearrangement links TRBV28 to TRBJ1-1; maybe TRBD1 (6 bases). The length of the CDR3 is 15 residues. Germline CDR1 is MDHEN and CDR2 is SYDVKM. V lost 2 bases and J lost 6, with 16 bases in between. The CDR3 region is CASSLRLTRGSEAFF. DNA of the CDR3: TGTGCCAGCAGTTTACGTTTAACCAGGGGATCTGAAGCTTTCTTT.

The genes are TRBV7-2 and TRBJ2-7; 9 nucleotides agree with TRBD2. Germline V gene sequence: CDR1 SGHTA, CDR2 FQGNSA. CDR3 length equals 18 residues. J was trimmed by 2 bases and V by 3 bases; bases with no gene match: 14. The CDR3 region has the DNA TGTGCCAGCAGCTTTCTAGCGGTGGCGGGAGGGCCCCCCTACGAGCAGTACTTC. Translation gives CASSFLAVAGGPPYEQYF.

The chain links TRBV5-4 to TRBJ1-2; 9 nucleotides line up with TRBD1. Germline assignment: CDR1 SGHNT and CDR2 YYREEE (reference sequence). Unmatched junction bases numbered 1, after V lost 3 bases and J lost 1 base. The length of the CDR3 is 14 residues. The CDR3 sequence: CASSSTGGNYGYTF. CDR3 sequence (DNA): TGTGCCAGCAGCTCGACAGGGGGTAACTATGGCTACACCTTC.

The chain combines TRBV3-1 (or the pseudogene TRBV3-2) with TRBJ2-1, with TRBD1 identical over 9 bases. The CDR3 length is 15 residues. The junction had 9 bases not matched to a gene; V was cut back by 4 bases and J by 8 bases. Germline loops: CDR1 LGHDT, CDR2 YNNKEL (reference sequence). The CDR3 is CASSRGTGIRYEQFF. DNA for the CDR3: TGTGCCAGCAGCCGCGGGACAGGGATTAGGTATGAGCAGTTCTTC.

The chain's CDR3 is CASSQTPGTPNTEAFF. CDR3 DNA: TGTGCCAGCAGCCAGACCCCCGGGACACCGAACACTGAAGCTTTCTTT. The genes are TRBV7-9 and TRBJ1-1, with D perhaps TRBD1 (6 bases). The CDR3 length is 16 residues. Trimming took 5 bases from V and 1 from J, leaving 17 bases between them. Germline V gene sequence: CDR1 SEHNR, CDR2 FQNEAQ (reference sequence).

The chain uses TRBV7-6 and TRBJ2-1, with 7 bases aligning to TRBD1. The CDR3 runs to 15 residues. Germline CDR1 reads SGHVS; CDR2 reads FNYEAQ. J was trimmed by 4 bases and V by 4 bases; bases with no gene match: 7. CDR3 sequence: CASSSPGQLYNEQFF. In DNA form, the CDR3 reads TGTGCCAGCAGCTCACCGGGACAGCTTTACAATGAGCAGTTCTTC.

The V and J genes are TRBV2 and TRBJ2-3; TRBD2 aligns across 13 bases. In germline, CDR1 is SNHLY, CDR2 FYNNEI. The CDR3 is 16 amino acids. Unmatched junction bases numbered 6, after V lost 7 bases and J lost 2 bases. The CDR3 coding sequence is TGTGCCAGCAAGGCACTAGCGGGGGGGCTCACAGATACGCAGTATTTT. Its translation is CASKALAGGLTDTQYF.

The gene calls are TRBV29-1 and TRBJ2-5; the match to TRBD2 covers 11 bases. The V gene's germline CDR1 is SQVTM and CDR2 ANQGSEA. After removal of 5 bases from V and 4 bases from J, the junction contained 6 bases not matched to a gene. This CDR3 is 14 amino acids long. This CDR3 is CSVPLAGGGETQYF. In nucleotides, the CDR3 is TGCAGCGTTCCCCTAGCGGGAGGAGGAGAGACCCAGTACTTC.

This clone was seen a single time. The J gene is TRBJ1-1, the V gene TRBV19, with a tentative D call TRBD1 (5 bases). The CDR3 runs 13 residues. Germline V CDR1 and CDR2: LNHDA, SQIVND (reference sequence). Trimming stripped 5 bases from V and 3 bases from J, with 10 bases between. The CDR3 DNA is TGTGCCAGTAGTCCGCGGGGGGACACTGAAGCTTTCTTT. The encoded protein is CASSPRGDTEAFF.

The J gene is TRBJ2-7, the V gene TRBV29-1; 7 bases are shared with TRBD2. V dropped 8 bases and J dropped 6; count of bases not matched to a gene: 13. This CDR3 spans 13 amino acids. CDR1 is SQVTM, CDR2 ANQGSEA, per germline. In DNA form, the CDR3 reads TGCAGCTCCCTCCCGGGGGAGGGGTCCGAGCAGTACTTC. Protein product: CSSLPGEGSEQYF.

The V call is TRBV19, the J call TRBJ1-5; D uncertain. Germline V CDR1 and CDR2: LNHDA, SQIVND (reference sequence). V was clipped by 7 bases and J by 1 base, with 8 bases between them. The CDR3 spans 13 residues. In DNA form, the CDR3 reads TGTGCCAGTACGGGGAGAAGCAATCAGCCCCAGCATTTT. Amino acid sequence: CASTGRSNQPQHF.

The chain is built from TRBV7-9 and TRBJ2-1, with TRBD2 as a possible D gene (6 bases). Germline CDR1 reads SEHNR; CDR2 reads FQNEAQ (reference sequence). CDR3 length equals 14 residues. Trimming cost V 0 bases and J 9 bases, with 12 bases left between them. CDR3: CASSLAGGSFEQFF. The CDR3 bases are TGTGCCAGCAGCTTAGCGGGAGGTTCCTTTGAGCAGTTCTTC.

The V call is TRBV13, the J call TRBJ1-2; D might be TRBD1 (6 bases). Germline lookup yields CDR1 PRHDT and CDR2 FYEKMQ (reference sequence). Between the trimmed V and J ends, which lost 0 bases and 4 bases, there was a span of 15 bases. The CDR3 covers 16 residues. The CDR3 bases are TGTGCCAGCAGCTTAGGACAGGGCCCTATTGGCTATGGCTACACCTTC. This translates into CASSLGQGPIGYGYTF. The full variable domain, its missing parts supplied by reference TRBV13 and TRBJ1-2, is AAGVIQSPRHLIKEKRETATLKCYPIPRHDTVYWYQQGPGQDPQFLISFYEKMQSDKGSIPDRFSAQQFSDYHSELNMSSLELGDSALYFCASSLGQGPIGYGYTFGSGTRLTVV.

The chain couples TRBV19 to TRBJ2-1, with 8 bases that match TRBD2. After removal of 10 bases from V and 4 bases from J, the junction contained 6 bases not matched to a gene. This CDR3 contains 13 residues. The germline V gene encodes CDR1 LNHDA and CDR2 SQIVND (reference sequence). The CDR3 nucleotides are TGTGCCACCCACGGCGGGAGGTACAATGAGCAGTTCTTC. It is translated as CATHGGRYNEQFF.

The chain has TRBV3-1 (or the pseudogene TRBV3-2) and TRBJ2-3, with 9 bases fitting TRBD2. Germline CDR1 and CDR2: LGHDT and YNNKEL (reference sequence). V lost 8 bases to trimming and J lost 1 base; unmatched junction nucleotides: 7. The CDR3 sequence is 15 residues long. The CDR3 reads CASAQAGGGTDTQYF. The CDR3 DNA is TGTGCCAGCGCTCAGGCGGGAGGGGGCACAGATACGCAGTATTTT.

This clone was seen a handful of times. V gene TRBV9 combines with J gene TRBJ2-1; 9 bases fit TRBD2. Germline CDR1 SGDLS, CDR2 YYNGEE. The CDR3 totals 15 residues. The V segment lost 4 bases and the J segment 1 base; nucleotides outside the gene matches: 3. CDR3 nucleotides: TGTGCCAGCAGCTATAGCGGGAGTTCCTACAATGAGCAGTTCTTC. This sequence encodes CASSYSGSSYNEQFF.

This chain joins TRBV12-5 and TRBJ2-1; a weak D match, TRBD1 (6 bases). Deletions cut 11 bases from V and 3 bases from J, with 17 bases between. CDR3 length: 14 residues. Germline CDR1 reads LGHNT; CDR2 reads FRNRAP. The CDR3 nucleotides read TGTGCTGGGGGTGGGGGCCCCCTCTACAATGAGCAGTTCTTC. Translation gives CAGGGGPLYNEQFF.

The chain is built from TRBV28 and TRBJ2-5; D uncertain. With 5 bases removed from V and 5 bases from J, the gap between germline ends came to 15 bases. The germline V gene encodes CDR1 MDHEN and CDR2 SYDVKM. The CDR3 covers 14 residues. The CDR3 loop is CASSLQSGWETQYF. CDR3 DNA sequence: TGTGCCAGCAGTCTACAATCAGGTTGGGAGACCCAGTACTTC.

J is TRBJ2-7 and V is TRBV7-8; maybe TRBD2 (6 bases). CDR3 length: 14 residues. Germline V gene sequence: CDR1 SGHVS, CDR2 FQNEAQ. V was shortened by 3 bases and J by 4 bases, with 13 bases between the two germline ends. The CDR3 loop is CASSLPGVAYEQYF. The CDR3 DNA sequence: TGTGCCAGCAGCTTGCCGGGGGTGGCATACGAGCAGTACTTC.

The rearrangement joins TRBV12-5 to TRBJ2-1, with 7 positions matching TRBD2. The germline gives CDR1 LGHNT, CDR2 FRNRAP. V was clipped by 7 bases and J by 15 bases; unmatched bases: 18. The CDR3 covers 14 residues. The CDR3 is CASALGEGGLPPFF. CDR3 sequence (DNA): TGTGCTAGTGCCCTGGGGGAGGGAGGGCTCCCCCCGTTCTTC.

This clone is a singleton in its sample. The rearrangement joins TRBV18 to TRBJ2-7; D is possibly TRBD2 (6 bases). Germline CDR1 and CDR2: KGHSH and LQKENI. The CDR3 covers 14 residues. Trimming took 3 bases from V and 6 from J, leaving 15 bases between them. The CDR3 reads CASSPGLQMGEQYF. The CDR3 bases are TGTGCCAGCTCACCGGGACTCCAAATGGGCGAGCAGTACTTC.

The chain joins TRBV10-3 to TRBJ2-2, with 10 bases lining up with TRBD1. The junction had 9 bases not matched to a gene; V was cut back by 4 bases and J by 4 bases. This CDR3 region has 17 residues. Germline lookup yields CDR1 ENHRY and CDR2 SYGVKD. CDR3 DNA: TGTGCCATCAGTGGGACCCCGGGACAGGGGAGCACCGGGGAGCTGTTTTTT. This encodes CAISGTPGQGSTGELFF.

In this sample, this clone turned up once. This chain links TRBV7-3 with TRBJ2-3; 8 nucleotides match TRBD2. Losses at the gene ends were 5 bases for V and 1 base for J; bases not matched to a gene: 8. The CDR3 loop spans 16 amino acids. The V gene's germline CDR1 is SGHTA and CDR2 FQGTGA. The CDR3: CASSLSGGWGTDTQYF. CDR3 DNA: TGTGCCAGCAGCCTAAGCGGGGGCTGGGGCACAGATACGCAGTATTTT.

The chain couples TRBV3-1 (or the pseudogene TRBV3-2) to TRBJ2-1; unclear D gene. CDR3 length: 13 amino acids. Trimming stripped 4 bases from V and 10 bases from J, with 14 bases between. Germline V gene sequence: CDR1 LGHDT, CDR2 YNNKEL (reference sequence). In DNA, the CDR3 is TGTGCCAGCAGCCCCTCGAGCGTAGGCGAGCAGTTCTTC. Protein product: CASSPSSVGEQFF.